The 8 T cell receptor beta chains presented below share a single source sample, sequenced in a study of T cells in Graves' hyperthyroidism and ophthalmopathy (dated by TCRdb to about 2019). The library was prepared using multiplex PCR. TCRdb shows the sequencer as Illumina HiSeq 2000. The TCR beta CDR3 regions were amplified from the RNA transcripts. For the first round of RT-PCR on the TCR CDR3, the HTBI primer set was used together with the Qiagen OneStep RT-PCR kit. Using fastp at Q25 and MiXCR, TCRdb reprocessed the public reads and kept productive beta chains. Each entry is one CDR3 protein sequence, shown with its most common DNA and genes. This sample lists approximately 220,000 distinct CDR3 sequences; 18% were detected once. In total, the top ten clones hold just under 45% of the sample. Specimen: blood. These receptors came from a middle-aged man with Graves' hyperthyroidism.

This clonotype was observed many times. The chain is built from TRBV5-1 and TRBJ2-1; D remains ambiguous. The CDR3 covers 13 residues. Germline values: CDR1 SGHRS, CDR2 YFSETQ. With 0 bases removed from V and 8 bases from J, the gap between germline ends came to 9 bases. Here the CDR3 DNA reads TGCGCCAGCAGCTTGGCGTCTGGGGATGAGCAGTTCTTC. Its protein is CASSLASGDEQFF.

The chain links TRBV18 to TRBJ1-1; no clear D. The CDR3 is 14 amino acids. Germline CDR1 is KGHSH and CDR2 is LQKENI. The V gene lost 2 bases and the J gene lost 2 bases, with 9 bases spanning the gap. The CDR3 DNA reads as TGTGCCAGCTCACCAGAAAGGGTAAACACTGAAGCTTTCTTT. The encoded protein is CASSPERVNTEAFF.

Notes on this clonotype: This may arise from a read error, as a much more abundant clone is one base away. This rearrangement joins TRBV28 to TRBJ1-4, with 7 positions matching TRBD1. Germline CDR1 reads MDHEN; CDR2 reads SYDVKM. The CDR3 has 14 amino acids. CDR3 amino acids: CASTGGGTNEKPFF. CDR3 in DNA: TGTGCCAGCACGGGAGGGGGCACTAATGAAAAACCGTTTTTT.

This clonotype was counted ten times or more. The rearrangement joins TRBV12-3 or TRBV12-4 to TRBJ2-1; the D gene is possibly TRBD2 (5 bases). Trimming removed 5 bases at V and 0 bases at J, with 11 bases between. This CDR3 has 15 amino acids. The CDR3 region is CASSAASFSYNEQFF. The CDR3 coding sequence is TGTGCCAGCAGTGCCGCTAGCTTCTCCTACAATGAGCAGTTCTTC.

This clonotype has a handful of counts. J is TRBJ1-6 and V is TRBV9; D unresolved. This CDR3 spans 15 amino acids. Germline V gene sequence: CDR1 SGDLS, CDR2 YYNGEE. Between the trimmed V and J ends, which lost 2 bases and 0 bases, there was a span of 6 bases. The CDR3 DNA sequence: TGTGCCAGCAGCGTCTCTAGCTCCTATAATTCACCCCTCCACTTT. Its translation is CASSVSSSYNSPLHF.

A remark on this clonotype: A much larger clonotype is one base distant, so this may be a read error. V usage is TRBV7-3 and J usage is TRBJ2-1; tentative D call: TRBD2 (6 bases). This CDR3 comprises 14 residues. Per the germline V gene, CDR1 is SGHTA and CDR2 is FQGTGA. The CDR3 sequence: CASGLSGLGNEQFF. The CDR3 bases are TGTGCCAGCGGCTTAAGCGGGCTCGGCAATGAGCAGTTCTTC. Looking up the rest from reference TRBV7-3 and TRBJ2-1 gives the full variable domain: GAGVSQTPSNKVTEKGKYVELRCDPISGHTALYWYRQSLGQGPEFLIYFQGTGAADDSGLPNDRFFAVRPEGSVSTLKIQRTERGDSAVYLCASGLSGLGNEQFFGPGTRLTVL.

Remarks on this clonotype: Given a much more abundant clone one base away, this may be a read error. The rearrangement joins TRBV5-1 to TRBJ2-1; no firm D call. This CDR3 is 14 amino acids long. The V gene's germline CDR1 is SGHRS and CDR2 YFSETQ. Trimming left V 0 bases short and J 8 bases short, with 12 bases between. CDR3 DNA sequence: TGCGCCAGCAGCTTGGGTCGGCCTCAGGATGAGCAGTTCTTC. This translates into CASSLGRPQDEQFF.

This chain uses TRBV5-6 with TRBJ1-2; D gene uncertain. This CDR3 has 14 amino acids. Deletions cut 0 bases from V and 14 bases from J, with 20 bases between. From germline, CDR1 is SGHDT and CDR2 YYEEEE. This chain's CDR3 is CASSLGRVEVVGTF. DNA for the CDR3: TGTGCCAGCAGCTTGGGTAGGGTCGAAGTAGTAGGAACCTTC.